This paragraph reports one T cell receptor (beta chain). Its binding antigen is unknown. Qualities for individual bases were not recorded, and no much larger clone is one base off. The CDR3 covers 16 residues, taking in both the cysteine and the phenylalanine. Left in the record is the CDR3 DNA by itself, 48 bases read in frame from the first base. CDR1 and CDR2 are read off the germline V gene as LGHNA and YSLEER. Between the V and J ends, shortened by 0 bases and 1 base respectively, the junction contains 12 bases. Patients with autoimmune disease history or receiving systemic immunosuppression were excluded from the trial. Peripheral blood for TCR sequencing was drawn from every dose cohort at baseline, at cycle 4 day 1 and at cycle 7 day 1. The samples were drawn from a first-in-human, open-label, multicenter phase I dose-escalation trial of ivuxolimab. Adults with locally advanced or metastatic melanoma, renal cell, hepatocellular, or head and neck squamous cell carcinoma were enrolled in the trial. Before TCR sequencing, CD4+ and CD8+ T cells were separately sorted from peripheral blood.

This sample is part of a study of OX40 agonist ivuxolimab in advanced cancers. General notes on the study: Ivuxolimab, which targeted the costimulatory receptor OX40 (CD134), was an agonistic, fully human IgG2 monoclonal antibody. The dose-escalation cohort was roughly 87% male with a mean age of roughly 62 years, ranging from roughly 23 to 80. Three dose-escalation patients achieved partial responses, one with hepatocellular carcinoma and two with cutaneous melanoma. Prior anti-PD-1, anti-PD-L1 or anti-CTLA-4 therapy was permitted, and checkpoint inhibitors had been received by about 36% of dose-escalation patients. Intravenous ivuxolimab was administered to patients every 2 weeks at six dose levels: 0.01, 0.1, 0.3, 1.5, 3 and 10 mg/kg. Peripheral TCRbeta sequencing aimed to test whether ivuxolimab altered TCR sequence diversity and caused clonal T-cell expansion. Among the roughly 52 dose-escalation patients, around 19 had hepatocellular carcinoma, around 15 melanoma, 9 renal cell carcinoma and 9 head and neck cancer. The paper describes the monotherapy dose-escalation part (N of about 47 patients) of the phase I trial of ivuxolimab. What the authors observed across the whole study: Low levels of normalized T-cell clonal expansion were also seen in some patients who did not respond. After ivuxolimab, CD8+ T cells had more expanded clones than CD4+ T cells on average. At doses of 0.1 to 3.0 mg/kg, clonal expansion of both CD4+ and CD8+ blood T cells was observed from baseline to week 6. In the 0.1-3.0 mg/kg groups, partial responders were among the patients with the lowest normalized peripheral clonal expansion, particularly in CD8+ T cells. Which antigens the clonally expanded peripheral T cells were specific for was not determined.

Genomic DNA was isolated from the sorted cells so that the TCRbeta CDR3 region could be sequenced. The immunoSEQ Assay was used for sequencing of TCRbeta CDR3 regions. Imported from immuneACCESS, the table was reduced by TCRdb to in-frame sequences with V and J called. These copies leave out some clones; in studies compared against another copy, an unresolved V gene accounts for under half, and the cause of the remainder is not known. Counted in this sample were about 120,000 clones; 80% to 90% of them appeared once. The top ten clones comprise roughly 0.59% of the sample. Material: CD4+ or CD8+ T cells sorted from blood, obtained in a trial of the OX40 agonist ivuxolimab. The chain is encoded by TRBV4-3 joined to TRBJ1-1; a confident D gene designation cannot be given. This receptor was identified in an adult with an advanced solid tumor such as melanoma, head and neck, liver or kidney cancer. The CDR3 sequence is CASSQDEGSPNTEAFF. The nucleotide sequence is given as TGCGCCAGCAGCCAAGACGAGGGTAGCCCGAACACTGAAGCTTTCTTT.